A selection of T cell receptor beta chains follows, all from one sample in a study of cytomegalovirus exposure and HLA in healthy donors. Assay: immunoSEQ multiplex PCR; the TCRdb copy retains only in-frame clones and omits some. This table has approximately 170,000 clones, around three quarters appearing once. Sequencing was carried out using PBMCs. The receptors were gathered from a man in his forties or fifties in good health and CMV-seronegative. Both conserved end residues are part of each CDR3. The D gene is left open where the match is weak. Size tells how often a clone was seen (once, few, many) or the class of an expanded clone, and some rows leave it out.

V gene	clone size	J gene	D gene	CDR3 DNA	CDR3 protein
TRBV27	NA	TRBJ2-7	TRBD1	TGTGCCAGCAGTTTGGACAGGGGTACCTACGAGCAGTACTTC	CASSLDRGTYEQYF
TRBV7-3	NA	TRBJ2-3	TRBD1	TGTGCCAGCAGTTCACAGGGGGCAGGAGATACGCAGTATTTT	CASSSQGAGDTQYF
TRBV5-1	once	TRBJ2-3	NA	TGCGCCAGCAGCTTAGGACAGTTAACTAGCACAGATACGCAGTATTTT	CASSLGQLTSTDTQYF
TRBV28	NA	TRBJ2-7	NA	TGTGCCAGTTCTGGGGGGGCCCGACAATACGAGCAGTACTTC	CASSGGARQYEQYF
TRBV19	NA	TRBJ1-1	TRBD1	TGTGCCAGTAGTATAGGTCCCGGGACAGGGGAGACTGAAGCTTTCTTT	CASSIGPGTGETEAFF
TRBV30	NA	TRBJ1-2	TRBD1	TGTGCCTGGAGTCTACAGGGGATCCACACCTTC	CAWSLQGIHTF
TRBV5-1	few	TRBJ1-2	NA	TGCGCCAGCAGCTCGCCAGGGTCGGACTATGGCTACACCTTC	CASSSPGSDYGYTF
TRBV7-9	once	TRBJ2-2	NA	TGTGCCAGCAGCCGCGATGCGAACACCGGGGAGCTGTTTTTT	CASSRDANTGELFF
TRBV28	once	TRBJ2-7	TRBD2	TGTGCCAGCAGTTTTTCCTTTGGCCCGGGACTAGCGGAACTAAAGGGCTCCTACGAGCAGTACTTC	CASSFSFGPGLAELKGSYEQYF
TRBV9	NA	TRBJ2-3	TRBD2	TGTGCCAGCCAGTTTGGCGGGAGTGAAGGCGATACGCAGTATTTT	CASQFGGSEGDTQYF
TRBV7-2	NA	TRBJ2-5	TRBD2	TGTGCCAGCAGCCGCGGGGGGGCCCAAGAGACCCAGTACTTC	CASSRGGAQETQYF
TRBV27	NA	TRBJ1-5	NA	TGTGCCAGCAGTTTAGGCCTTTATCAGCCCCAGCATTTT	CASSLGLYQPQHF